A single sample gave rise to the 9 T cell receptor beta chains below, sequenced in a study of blood T cell repertoires in COVID-19. The data were produced by immunoSEQ multiplex PCR, yet TCRdb's version contains in-frame clones alone and is incomplete. The sample has around 150,000 clones, 85% seen once. Sequenced: peripheral blood. The receptors shown here come from a human donor with acute or convalescent COVID-19. The donor label of this sample is uncertain.

The rearrangement joins TRBV19 to TRBJ1-1; no definite D call. The germline CDR1 and CDR2 sequences are LNHDA and SQIVND (reference sequence). The CDR3 loop spans 14 amino acids. The V end was cut by 3 bases, the J end by 6 bases, with 14 bases between. CDR3 coding DNA: TGTGCCAGTAGTATCCCGATGTTACGCGCTGAAGCTTTCTTT. This sequence encodes CASSIPMLRAEAFF. Together with reference TRBV19 and TRBJ1-1, the CDR3 gives the full variable domain: DGGITQSPKYLFRKEGQNVTLSCEQNLNHDAMYWYRQDPGQGLRLIYYSQIVNDFQKGDIAEGYSVSREKKESFPLTVTSAQKNPTAFYLCASSIPMLRAEAFFGQGTRLTVV.

V and J are TRBV24-1 and TRBJ1-2; TRBD1 matches at 10 bases. CDR3 length equals 14 residues. Losses at the gene ends were 1 base for V and 8 bases for J; bases not matched to a gene: 3. From germline, CDR1 is KGHDR and CDR2 SFDVKD. The CDR3, as DNA: TGTGCCACCAGTGATTTTGGGACAGGGGAAGGCTACACCTTC. It translates to CATSDFGTGEGYTF.

This rearrangement joins TRBV4-3 to TRBJ2-5, with TRBD2 identical over 12 bases. The V gene's germline CDR1 is LGHNA and CDR2 YSLEER. The CDR3 has 16 amino acids. V lost 1 base to trimming and J lost 5 bases; unmatched junction nucleotides: 5. CDR3 sequence (DNA): TGCGCCAGCAGCCAAGCTCTAGCGGGGGGGGATGAGACCCAGTACTTC. Amino acids: CASSQALAGGDETQYF.

The count of this clone is one. The rearrangement uses TRBV7-3 and TRBJ2-6; D is unclear. V was cut by 0 bases and J by 0 bases, with 9 bases left in between. The CDR3 has 17 residues. CDR1 SGHTA and CDR2 FQGTGA come from the germline V gene. CDR3 DNA sequence: TGTGCCAGCAGCTTAACTGGCAGGCTCTCTGGGGCCAACGTCCTGACTTTC. As protein: CASSLTGRLSGANVLTF.

The CDR3 protein is CASRKTGNTEAFF. The DNA for the CDR3 is TGTGCCAGTAGAAAAACAGGGAACACTGAAGCTTTCTTT. The chain recombines TRBV19 with TRBJ1-1; TRBD1 is a possible D gene (5 bases). From germline, CDR1 is LNHDA and CDR2 SQIVND (reference sequence). CDR3 size: 13 residues. Trimming removed 6 bases from V and 1 base from J, with 9 bases in between. Based on the CDR3 plus reference TRBV19 and TRBJ1-1, the full variable domain is DGGITQSPKYLFRKEGQNVTLSCEQNLNHDAMYWYRQDPGQGLRLIYYSQIVNDFQKGDIAEGYSVSREKKESFPLTVTSAQKNPTAFYLCASRKTGNTEAFFGQGTRLTVV.

The chain has TRBV18 and TRBJ1-1; maybe TRBD1 (5 bases). With 0 bases removed from V and 5 bases from J, the gap between germline ends came to 16 bases. Germline values: CDR1 KGHSH, CDR2 LQKENI. The CDR3 is made up of 16 amino acids. In nucleotides, the CDR3 is TGTGCCAGCTCACCACCCCCTCAGGGAAGAAGGACTGAAGCTTTCTTT. Protein sequence: CASSPPPQGRRTEAFF.

This clone turned up a few times. The chain links TRBV7-9 to TRBJ2-6; 12 bases match TRBD1. This CDR3 comprises 18 residues. The germline V gene has CDR1 SEHNR and CDR2 FQNEAQ (reference sequence). V was pared by 5 bases and J by 2 bases, with 7 bases of the junction left unmatched. The chain's CDR3 is CASSRPGTGGAGANVLTF. The CDR3 coding sequence is TGTGCCAGCAGCCGACCCGGGACAGGGGGCGCTGGGGCCAACGTCCTGACTTTC. The full variable domain, with the rest looked up from reference TRBV7-9 and TRBJ2-6, is DTGVSQNPRHKITKRGQNVTFRCDPISEHNRLYWYRQTLGQGPEFLTYFQNEAQLEKSRLLSDRFSAERPKGSFSTLEIQRTEQGDSAMYLCASSRPGTGGAGANVLTFGAGSRLTVL.

The genes are TRBV6-2 or TRBV6-3 and TRBJ2-2, with D possibly being TRBD2 (5 bases). The CDR3 has 17 residues. Trimming took off 2 bases at V and 1 base at J, with 14 bases between the two ends. Germline-derived CDR1 and CDR2 are MNHEY and SVGEGT. CDR3 DNA sequence: TGTGCCAGCAGTTACGGAGGCCCCAGGCTGAACACCGGGGAGCTGTTTTTT. Its protein is CASSYGGPRLNTGELFF.

The rearrangement joins TRBV5-4 to TRBJ2-2, with 12 bases aligning to TRBD1. The CDR3 extends over 17 amino acids. The germline V gene has CDR1 SGHNT and CDR2 YYREEE (reference sequence). The V and J ends lost 2 bases and 7 bases, in that order; junction bases with no gene match: 9. CDR3 sequence: CASSFGPGTGGIGELFF. As DNA, the CDR3 is TGTGCCAGCAGCTTTGGGCCCGGGACAGGGGGCATCGGGGAGCTGTTTTTT.